Listed here is a single T cell receptor (beta chain). This specimen belongs to a study of T cell changes during pregnancy in multiple sclerosis. This table comes from immunoSEQ multiplex PCR, and its TCRdb copy is limited to in-frame clones, with some not included. The sample records about 36,000 clones, roughly 92% being singletons. J gave up 9 bases and V 3 bases, and 9 bases lay outside the gene matches. Germline CDR1 and CDR2: MRHNA and SNTAGT. The CDR3 totals 15 residues. The sample comprised PBMCs (not recorded whether the cells were cultured). The sequence was collected from a female donor with multiple sclerosis, enrolled in a pregnancy study. The rearrangement links TRBV6-4 to TRBJ2-1, with 9 bases that match TRBD2. CDR3 amino acids: CASSERVAGAFEQFF. For the CDR3, the DNA is TGTGCCAGCAGTGAAAGAGTAGCGGGGGCCTTTGAGCAGTTCTTC.